This TCR beta chain comes out of a study of blood T cell repertoires in COVID-19. Study-level background: Material from acute and convalescent COVID-19 was sourced from the United States, Italy and Spain. PBMCs, B-cell-depleted T cells, or T cells provided the cDNA or gDNA that made up the material.

Sequenced by immunoSEQ multiplex PCR; TCRdb stores in-frame clones only, minus some. The sample comprises more than 200,000 clones, 70% to 90% of which are singletons, and about 1.3% rests with the top ten. This CDR3 has 13 residues. Germline V gene data show CDR1 as MNHNY and CDR2 as SVGAGI (reference sequence). The V end was cut by 6 bases, the J end by 0 bases, with 9 bases between. V and J are TRBV6-6 and TRBJ2-7; D perhaps matches TRBD2 (6 bases). Material for sequencing was peripheral blood. This clonotype was sampled from an elderly man with acute or convalescent COVID-19. CDR3 residues: CASSLDYSYEQYF. The CDR3 nucleotides read TGTGCCAGCAGCCTGGACTACTCCTACGAGCAGTACTTC.